The rows below give T cell receptor beta chains drawn from one sample of a study of regulatory T cells in long-lasting Graves disease. TCRdb recomputed calls from the multiplex PCR reads with MiXCR, one row per CDR3 protein. The data show some 430,000 distinct CDR3 sequences, with 20% to 25% seen just once and roughly 6.9% held by the top ten. Source: peripheral blood mononuclear cells (PBMCs), taken when the disease was refractory, from a patient treated with antithyroid drugs. The receptors originated from a female donor with Graves disease. Both conserved end residues are part of each CDR3. D genes are given only for firm matches. Expanded clones get a size class; other rows say once, few or many, or leave the size out.

cdr3_aa,cdr3_nt,j_call,clone_size,v_call,d_call
CASSRGSWYGYTF,TGTGCCAGCAGTCGGGGCTCCTGGTATGGCTACACCTTC,TRBJ1-2,many,TRBV28,-
CASSKARGNQPQHF,TGTGCCAGTAGTAAGGCCAGGGGCAATCAGCCCCAGCATTTT,TRBJ1-5,few,TRBV19,-
CASSLAGGLAANNEQFF,TGTGCCAGCAGCTTAGCGGGAGGACTAGCAGCTAACAATGAGCAGTTCTTC,TRBJ2-1,-,TRBV7-2,TRBD2
CSAPRTGPQETQYF,TGCAGTGCTCCCCGGACAGGACCCCAAGAGACCCAGTACTTC,TRBJ2-5,-,TRBV20-1,TRBD1
CASSARGSGGELFF,TGTGCCAGCAGTGCAAGGGGATCTGGAGGGGAGCTGTTTTTT,TRBJ2-2,few,TRBV12-3/TRBV12-4,-
CSARNPQDSLNSPLHF,TGCAGTGCTAGAAACCCCCAGGACAGCTTAAATTCACCCCTCCACTTT,TRBJ1-6,once,TRBV20-1,-
CASSFSGTGVGYGYTF,TGTGCCAGCAGCTTCTCCGGGACAGGGGTAGGGTATGGCTACACCTTC,TRBJ1-2,-,TRBV13,TRBD1
CASSLGRIDTQYF,TGTGCCAGCAGCTTAGGGCGTATAGATACGCAGTATTTT,TRBJ2-3,once,TRBV7-2,-
CASSHATGLAGYEQYF,TGTGCCAGCAGCCACGCGACAGGACTAGCGGGCTACGAGCAGTACTTC,TRBJ2-7,few,TRBV3-1,TRBD2
CASRTASGGRGEQYF,TGTGCCAGCAGGACCGCGTCGGGGGGCCGAGGGGAGCAGTACTTC,TRBJ2-7,-,TRBV6-1,-
CASSLALGEYF,TGCGCCAGCAGCTTGGCCTTGGGGGAGTACTTC,TRBJ2-7,few,TRBV5-1,-
CASSLLVYGYTF,TGTGCCAGCAGTTTATTGGTCTATGGCTACACCTTC,TRBJ1-2,many,TRBV28,-
CASSSSASSYNEQFF,TGTGCCAGTAGTTCTAGCGCTAGCTCCTACAATGAGCAGTTCTTC,TRBJ2-1,-,TRBV19,-
CASSYSTSYEQYF,TGTGCCAGCAGTTACTCGACCAGCTACGAGCAGTACTTC,TRBJ2-7,many,TRBV6-5,-
CASRQGASYGYTF,TGCGCCAGCAGACAGGGGGCAAGCTATGGCTACACCTTC,TRBJ1-2,few,TRBV5-1,TRBD1
CASSEQGQSYEQYF,TGTGCCAGCAGCGAACAAGGACAATCCTACGAGCAGTACTTC,TRBJ2-7,few,TRBV9,-
CASTSPGATMNTEAFF,TGTGCCAGCACCTCCCCGGGGGCAACCATGAACACTGAAGCTTTCTTT,TRBJ1-1,many,TRBV28,-
CSASEQAWMNTEAFF,TGCAGTGCTAGTGAGCAGGCGTGGATGAACACTGAAGCTTTCTTT,TRBJ1-1,-,TRBV20-1,-
CASSYRLEGYGYTF,TGTGCCAGCAGTTACCGACTCGAGGGCTATGGCTACACCTTC,TRBJ1-2,many,TRBV6-2/TRBV6-3,-
CASSFRGASEQYF,TGCGCCAGCAGCTTCCGCGGGGCGTCCGAGCAGTACTTC,TRBJ2-7,many,TRBV5-1,-
CASSYSTEGNTEAFF,TGTGCCAGCAGTTACTCGACGGAAGGGAACACTGAAGCTTTCTTT,TRBJ1-1,few,TRBV6-6,-
CSVHNTGQGNTGELFF,TGCAGCGTACACAACACCGGGCAGGGGAACACCGGGGAGCTGTTTTTT,TRBJ2-2,few,TRBV29-1,-
CASTSGTGAYEQYF,TGTGCCAGCACATCCGGGACAGGGGCCTACGAGCAGTACTTC,TRBJ2-7,many,TRBV11-2,TRBD1
CASSYRDRGRNTEAFF,TGTGCCAGCAGCTACAGGGACAGGGGACGGAACACTGAAGCTTTCTTT,TRBJ1-1,many,TRBV2,TRBD1
CASSLAAGGNSYEQYF,TGTGCCAGCAGTTTAGCGGCGGGGGGGAATTCCTACGAGCAGTACTTC,TRBJ2-7,few,TRBV27,TRBD2
CASSNPSGGSNTEAFF,TGTGCCAGCAGTAACCCTTCGGGCGGCTCGAACACTGAAGCTTTCTTT,TRBJ1-1,many,TRBV28,-
CASGEGDSTGELFF,TGTGCCAGCGGCGAGGGGGATTCCACCGGGGAGCTGTTTTTT,TRBJ2-2,-,TRBV12-3/TRBV12-4,-
CASSLGAGVEDEQYF,TGTGCCAGCAGCTTAGGGGCAGGAGTGGAGGACGAGCAGTACTTC,TRBJ2-7,-,TRBV7-9,-
CASSHPFEVAGDPLHF,TGCGCCAGCAGCCACCCATTTGAGGTTGCGGGAGACCCCCTCCACTTT,TRBJ1-6,few,TRBV4-1,-
CASSSRRKSATGREKLFF,TGTGCCAGCAGCTCCCGCCGGAAAAGTGCAACGGGAAGAGAAAAACTGTTTTTT,TRBJ1-4,-,TRBV7-2,-
CASGRRGTTDTQYF,TGTGCCAGCGGTAGAAGGGGTACCACAGATACGCAGTATTTT,TRBJ2-3,-,TRBV27,-
CASSTGVIVGTDTQYF,TGTGCCAGCAGTACAGGAGTAATAGTAGGGACAGATACGCAGTATTTT,TRBJ2-3,-,TRBV6-1,-
CASSSDRDGANVLTF,TGTGCCAGCAGCAGTGACAGGGACGGGGCCAACGTCCTGACTTTC,TRBJ2-6,-,TRBV7-9,TRBD1
CASSTRTLEAYGYTF,TGTGCCAGTAGTACTCGGACACTAGAAGCCTATGGCTACACCTTC,TRBJ1-2,-,TRBV19,-
CASSFGYTGSTEAFF,TGTGCCAGCAGTTTTGGGTATACAGGGAGCACTGAAGCTTTCTTT,TRBJ1-1,many,TRBV27,-
CASGENRYNSPLHF,TGTGCCAGCGGTGAGAACCGGTATAATTCACCCCTCCACTTT,TRBJ1-6,-,TRBV6-1,-
CASSSRLAGFTDTQYF,TGTGCCAGCAGCTCCAGACTAGCGGGGTTCACAGATACGCAGTATTTT,TRBJ2-3,-,TRBV14,TRBD2
CASSPRQGETEAFF,TGTGCCAGCAGCCCTAGACAGGGAGAGACTGAAGCTTTCTTT,TRBJ1-1,many,TRBV28,TRBD1
CSATPGTGHQETQYF,TGCAGTGCGACGCCCGGGACAGGGCACCAAGAGACCCAGTACTTC,TRBJ2-5,-,TRBV20-1,TRBD1
CASSFGQTYEQYF,TGTGCCAGCAGCTTTGGGCAGACCTACGAGCAGTACTTC,TRBJ2-7,many,TRBV28,-
CASSEAPAGGSYIQCF,TGTGCCAGCAGTGAAGCGCCGGCAGGGGGCAGTTACATTCAGTGCTTC,TRBJ2-4,-,TRBV2,TRBD1
CASSLSGDQETQYF,TGTGCCAGCAGCTTAAGCGGGGACCAAGAGACCCAGTACTTC,TRBJ2-5,many,TRBV7-2,TRBD2
CASSVGKGTEAFF,TGTGCCAGCAGTGTCGGGAAGGGCACTGAAGCTTTCTTT,TRBJ1-1,few,TRBV6-1,-
CASSPRTSATDTQYF,TGTGCCAGCAGTCCTCGGACTAGCGCCACAGATACGCAGTATTTT,TRBJ2-3,-,TRBV12-3/TRBV12-4,TRBD2
CASRRDRGDTGELFF,TGTGCCAGCAGGAGAGACAGGGGAGATACCGGGGAGCTGTTTTTT,TRBJ2-2,-,TRBV12-3/TRBV12-4,TRBD1
CSVEDRANTEAFF,TGCAGCGTTGAAGATCGGGCGAACACTGAAGCTTTCTTT,TRBJ1-1,many,TRBV29-1,-
CASSTSGSSYNEQFF,TGTGCCAGCTCGACTAGCGGGTCTTCCTACAATGAGCAGTTCTTC,TRBJ2-1,few,TRBV14,TRBD2
CASSESGGAYEQYF,TGTGCCAGCAGTGAGAGCGGGGGGGCCTACGAGCAGTACTTC,TRBJ2-7,many,TRBV12-3/TRBV12-4,TRBD2
CASSSVSLGYGYTF,TGTGCCAGCAGCTCCGTCTCATTGGGCTATGGCTACACCTTC,TRBJ1-2,many,TRBV13,-
CASLLAGASTGELFF,TGTGCCAGTCTACTGGCGGGGGCCTCCACCGGGGAGCTGTTTTTT,TRBJ2-2,many,TRBV2,-
CSVEVRSEKNIQYF,TGCAGCGTTGAAGTCCGCTCCGAAAAAAACATTCAGTACTTC,TRBJ2-4,-,TRBV29-1,-
CAWSVQGGDRDGYTF,TGTGCCTGGAGTGTACAAGGAGGAGACAGGGACGGCTACACCTTC,TRBJ1-2,-,TRBV30,TRBD1
CSAMGGPNEKLFF,TGCAGTGCCATGGGGGGTCCCAATGAAAAACTGTTTTTT,TRBJ1-4,many,TRBV20-1,-
CATSDWSGSNTGELFF,TGTGCCACCAGTGATTGGTCGGGGTCAAACACCGGGGAGCTGTTTTTT,TRBJ2-2,many,TRBV24-1,-
CSASKPGQMNTEAFF,TGCAGTGCTTCCAAACCGGGACAGATGAACACTGAAGCTTTCTTT,TRBJ1-1,few,TRBV20-1,TRBD1
CATILSYRRDNYGYTF,TGTGCCACCATCCTCTCTTACAGGAGAGACAACTATGGCTACACCTTC,TRBJ1-2,many,TRBV28,-
CAISETRGNEQFF,TGTGCCATCAGTGAGACCCGGGGGAATGAGCAGTTCTTC,TRBJ2-1,-,TRBV10-3,-
CASSLGSGRAAEQYF,TGTGCCAGCAGCTTAGGTAGCGGGAGGGCTGCCGAGCAGTACTTC,TRBJ2-7,many,TRBV11-2,TRBD2
CASSLAGTGSTNYGYTF,TGTGCCAGCAGCTTAGCAGGGACAGGGAGTACGAACTATGGCTACACCTTC,TRBJ1-2,many,TRBV7-2,TRBD1